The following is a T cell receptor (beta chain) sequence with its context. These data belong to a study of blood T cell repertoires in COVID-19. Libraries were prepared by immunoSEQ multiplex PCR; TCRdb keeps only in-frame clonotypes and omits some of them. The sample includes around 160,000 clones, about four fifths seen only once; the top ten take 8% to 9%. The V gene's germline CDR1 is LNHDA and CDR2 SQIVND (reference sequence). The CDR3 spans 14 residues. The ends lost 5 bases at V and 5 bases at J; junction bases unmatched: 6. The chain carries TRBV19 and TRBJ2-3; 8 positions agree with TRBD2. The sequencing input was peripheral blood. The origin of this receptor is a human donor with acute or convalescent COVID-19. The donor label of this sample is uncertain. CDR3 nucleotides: TGTGCCAGTAGTCTTCGACTAGCGTTAGATACGCAGTATTTT. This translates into CASSLRLALDTQYF. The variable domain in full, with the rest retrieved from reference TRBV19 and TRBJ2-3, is DGGITQSPKYLFRKEGQNVTLSCEQNLNHDAMYWYRQDPGQGLRLIYYSQIVNDFQKGDIAEGYSVSREKKESFPLTVTSAQKNPTAFYLCASSLRLALDTQYFGPGTRLTVL.